This entry features one T cell receptor beta chain sequence. This receptor's antigen is unknown. No per-base quality is available; no much larger clone lies one base away. The method was the immunoSEQ multiplex PCR assay. DNA from the cultured and isolated CD4+ T cells underwent TCR beta CDR3 sequencing. On the authors' methods: Non-productive TCR sequences were removed, reads were trimmed to the CDR3 region, and CDR3s of at least 7 amino acids were retained. The MANAFEST web app was used to identify antigen-specific clonotypes by comparing expansion in peptide wells with expansion in reference cultures. Positive clones required FDR<0.05 expansion versus reference and all other wells, odds ratio above 5, and frequency above 0.1% in two replicate wells. Cross-reactive clonotypes were defined as significantly expanded in SARS-CoV-2 spike wells and in at least one common cold coronavirus spike condition. Using the stringdist R package, CDR3 similarity was measured by Levenshtein distance, and unrooted trees were constructed with ape in R 3.6.1. TCRdb re-hosts the immuneACCESS table, in-frame sequences only. Its copies lack some clones; in the studies checked, an unresolved V gene accounts for under half of them, and the cause for the rest is not known. For V, J and clone size, that table is used; D and trimming come from the DNA. The sample includes 65,000 to 75,000 clones, with 74% observed a single time. Of the sample, about 1.6% falls within the top ten clones.

This specimen comes from a study of vaccination effects on CD4 cells after COVID-19 (dated by TCRdb to 2022 to 2024). Broadly, across the study: Across the study, the median time from the second dose to post-vaccine sampling was 72 days (range 14 to 241). Cultures from other donors in the study were sequenced with the Oncomine TCR Beta short-read assay on an Illumina iSeq 100. SARS-CoV-2 spike-specific CD4+ TCR repertoires from before and after mRNA vaccination were compared in COVID-19 convalescent patients and in infection-naive vaccine recipients. The full study included ten to eleven COVID-19 convalescent patients and a few SARS-CoV-2-naive healthy vaccine recipients. What the research found in general, with its limitations: Both infection-induced and vaccine-induced clones contracted markedly at late post-vaccination timepoints, which is consistent with waning T cell responses. Among healthy vaccine recipients, nearly all vaccine-induced clones were SARS-CoV-2 mono-reactive, and just 1 of 255 was cross-reactive with common cold coronaviruses. Limitations of the study were the small number of convalescent patients and the absence of early post-infection timepoints.

To identify antigen-specific CD4+ T cell clonotypes by their expansion, the ViraFEST assay first stimulated PBMC with viral peptide pools and then applied TCR sequencing. After approximately eleven days of culture, CD4+ T cells were isolated with the EasySep CD4+ T cell isolation kit. Each participant got two doses of an mRNA SARS-CoV-2 vaccine, either BNT162b2 or mRNA-1273. Healthy vaccine recipients had no prior SARS-CoV-2 infection, confirmed by negative nucleocapsid antibodies before and after vaccination. Over 1.5 million PBMC per well were cultured with around 10 ug/ml peptides in IMDM containing about 5% human AB serum, approximately 9.9 IU/ml IL-2 and gentamicin. Half of the culture medium was replaced with fresh IL-2-containing medium on days 3 and 7. Unless noted otherwise, every peptide stimulation condition was grown in triplicate wells. Using Ficoll-Paque Plus gradient centrifugation, PBMC were separated from whole blood and then either used fresh or cryopreserved at -140C. Overlapping peptide pools spanned the spike proteins of SARS-CoV-2 and the common cold coronaviruses HCoV-NL63, HCoV-OC43 and HCoV-229E. The QIAamp micro DNA kit was used to extract genomic DNA from the cultured CD4+ T cells.

Trimming removed 8 bases from V and 8 bases from J, leaving 15 bases between the germline ends. The CDR3 contains 13 residues, cysteine and phenylalanine counted. Here the CDR3 DNA is all that survives: 39 bases in frame from base 1. Reading the germline V gene gives CDR1 SNHLY and CDR2 FYNNEI. The source of this sequence is a human donor who received a COVID-19 vaccine. The sample in question was CD4+ T cells from PBMCs cultured with HCoV-229E spike peptides, obtained after COVID-19 vaccination. This sample's cell subset or site label indicates: HCoV-229E spike overlapping peptide pool stimulation. Recombination connected TRBV2 to TRBJ1-4; TRBD1 could be the D gene, as 6 bases match. The CDR3 reads as follows: CASLPGTREKLFF. The DNA sequence is TGTGCCAGCCTCCCCGGGACACGGGAAAAACTGTTTTTT.